The 14 T cell receptor beta chains below come from one sample, sequenced in a study of graft-versus-host responses after intestinal transplantation. The repertoire was sequenced with immunoSEQ multiplex PCR; TCRdb's copy has only in-frame clones and lacks some. Found here are about 100,000 clones, more than 85% of them singletons; the top ten hold 0.7% to 0.9%. These receptors' targets are unknown. Sequences were derived from unstimulated CD4+ T cells sorted from spleen or lymph node cells, sampled before intestinal transplant. Source of these receptors: a human donor who received an intestinal transplant.

The V call is TRBV7-6, the J call TRBJ1-2; perhaps TRBD1 as D (6 bases). Looked up from germline, CDR1 is SGHVS and CDR2 is FNYEAQ. The CDR3 has 14 amino acids. V lost 2 bases to trimming and J lost 4 bases, with 11 bases between them. The CDR3 DNA sequence: TGTGCCAGCAGCTTATCTCAGGGGAGCTATGGCTACACCTTC. This gives the protein CASSLSQGSYGYTF.

V gene TRBV7-2 combines with J gene TRBJ2-7; 12 bases line up with TRBD2. CDR1 and CDR2 from the germline V gene are SGHTA and FQGNSA. The CDR3 extends over 15 amino acids. Trimming took 5 bases from V and 4 from J; bases not matched to a gene: 6. The CDR3 sequence is CASSRLAGVRYEQYF. The CDR3, as DNA: TGTGCCAGCAGCCGACTAGCGGGAGTTCGGTACGAGCAGTACTTC.

The chain recombines TRBV23-1 with TRBJ1-2, with 7 bases fitting TRBD1. Being an ORF, TRBV23-1 has a function that is uncertain. Trimming at V came to 2 bases and at J to 4 bases, leaving 7 bases not matched to a gene. The CDR3 extends over 15 amino acids. CDR3: CASSQVTGNTYGYTF. Written as DNA, the CDR3 is TGCGCCAGCAGTCAAGTGACAGGGAACACCTATGGCTACACCTTC.

The V call is TRBV6-5, the J call TRBJ1-6; D uncertain. Germline assignment: CDR1 MNHEY and CDR2 SVGAGI. V was shortened by 2 bases and J by 9 bases, with 8 bases between the two germline ends. The CDR3 contains 13 residues. The CDR3 bases are TGTGCCAGCAGTTACCGGTTCATTTCACCCCTCCACTTT. Protein sequence: CASSYRFISPLHF.

This clone was detected once. J is TRBJ2-7 and V is TRBV6-5; 11 bases map to TRBD1. Germline V gene sequence: CDR1 MNHEY, CDR2 SVGAGI. The V gene end was trimmed by 6 bases and the J gene end by 2 bases; junction bases not matched to a gene: 6. The CDR3 sequence is 15 residues long. In nucleotides, the CDR3 is TGTGCCAGCAGCCCAGGGACAGGGGGGCCCTACGAGCAGTACTTC. Translation gives CASSPGTGGPYEQYF.

This clone was seen just once. The J gene is TRBJ2-7, the V gene TRBV5-4, with 15 bases fitting TRBD2. The CDR3 consists of 17 residues. J lost 4 bases, V lost 4 bases, and 9 bases had no gene match. The germline V gene has CDR1 SGHNT and CDR2 YYREEE (reference sequence). CDR3 in amino acids: CASSARRTSGGEYEQYF. The CDR3 coding sequence is TGTGCCAGCAGCGCGCGGCGGACTAGCGGGGGGGAATACGAGCAGTACTTC.

J is TRBJ2-7 and V is TRBV18; weak D call: TRBD2 (5 bases). Trimming left V 3 bases short and J 1 base short, with 10 bases between. This CDR3 is built from 14 residues. Looked up from germline, CDR1 is KGHSH and CDR2 is LQKENI. The CDR3 coding sequence is TGTGCCAGCTCACCGGGAGTGGCGTCCTACGAGCAGTACTTC. This gives the protein CASSPGVASYEQYF.

The chain combines TRBV6-5 with TRBJ1-1; D gene uncertain. The CDR3 is 13 residues long. V was cut by 5 bases and J by 1 base, with 8 bases left in between. Germline lookup yields CDR1 MNHEY and CDR2 SVGAGI. CDR3: CASSRRENTEAFF. The CDR3 region has the DNA TGTGCCAGCAGTCGGAGGGAGAACACTGAAGCTTTCTTT.

This clone is a singleton in its sample. The chain employs TRBV5-6 and TRBJ1-2, with D unresolved. Germline lookup yields CDR1 SGHDT and CDR2 YYEEEE. The CDR3 has 15 residues. Trimming shortened V by 3 bases and J by 5 bases, and 17 bases separated the two germline ends. The CDR3 DNA is TGTGCCAGCAGCTCCTGGCGCCGGGAAGAGTATGGCTACACCTTC. Encoded protein: CASSSWRREEYGYTF.

The chain links TRBV4-1 to TRBJ2-5; D unresolved. The V gene lost 0 bases and the J gene lost 4 bases, with 9 bases spanning the gap. The CDR3 is 14 residues long. CDR1 MGHRA and CDR2 YSYEKL come from the germline V gene. The CDR3 bases are TGCGCCAGCAGCCAAGATTTATGGGGAGAGACCCAGTACTTC. Amino acids: CASSQDLWGETQYF.

This clone was seen a single time. The chain employs TRBV5-1 and TRBJ2-1, with unresolved D. Deletions cut 4 bases from V and 6 bases from J, with 20 bases between. Germline assignment: CDR1 SGHRS and CDR2 YFSETQ. CDR3 length: 16 residues. The CDR3 sequence: CASSDRLANLGNEQFF. CDR3 coding DNA: TGCGCCAGCAGCGACCGGTTGGCGAATCTGGGCAATGAGCAGTTCTTC.

This clone was recorded only once. The chain employs TRBV5-5 and TRBJ1-3; D gene unclear. With 1 base removed from V and 6 bases from J, the gap between germline ends came to 11 bases. Germline V lookup: CDR1 SGHKS, CDR2 YYEKEE (reference sequence). This CDR3 spans 14 amino acids. DNA for the CDR3: TGTGCCAGCAGCTTGTCGGTACCGACAAACACCATATATTTT. Translating gives CASSLSVPTNTIYF.

The J gene is TRBJ2-7, the V gene TRBV11-2, with 15 bases aligning to TRBD2. Germline CDR1 is SGHAT and CDR2 is FQNNGV. With 5 bases clipped from V and 4 bases from J, the junction kept 9 bases outside the gene matches. This CDR3 has 17 residues. CDR3 DNA sequence: TGTGCCAGCAGCACCCAGCCCGGGACTAGCGGGAGGTACGAGCAGTACTTC. As protein: CASSTQPGTSGRYEQYF.

This sequence joins TRBV30 and TRBJ1-2; TRBD1 might be the D (6 bases). This CDR3 contains 14 residues. Germline CDR1 GTSNPN, CDR2 SVGIG (reference sequence). The ends were cut back, 5 bases at V and 6 bases at J, with 19 bases in the middle. Written as DNA, the CDR3 is TGTGCCTGGTTCGGGACACCTCTTAGTGATGGCTACACCTTC. Protein: CAWFGTPLSDGYTF.